This TCR beta chain was profiled in a study of blood T cell repertoires in COVID-19 (dated by TCRdb to about 2020). Concerning the study at large: Samples from collaborators originated in the United States, Italy and Spain and spanned both the acute and convalescent phases of COVID-19. The material from the prospective study consisted of cDNA or gDNA derived from T cells, B-cell-depleted T cells, or PBMCs. Deeply sampled blood TCRbeta repertoires from subjects exposed to, actively infected with, or recovered from COVID-19 were included in the dataset. The repertoires were made available in a free public database intended to serve as a resource for research on the immune response to SARS-CoV-2. Samples came from the ongoing ImmuneRACE study (first 160 participants) plus 1,254 subjects from 6 global collaborators. The sample metadata nearly always contained a de-identified subject ID, COVID-19 status, age in years and sex. Where available, HLA class I and class II types were obtained from metadata supplied by the sample provider rather than from assay-based typing. Beyond this particular receptor, the publication reports: The quantity of clinical and demographic metadata differed by source and by participant and was supplied without curation.

Trimming takes 2 bases off V and 6 bases off J; junction bases not matched to a gene: 6. Sequences SGHRS (CDR1) and YFSETQ (CDR2) are obtained from the germline V gene. Including the terminal cysteine and phenylalanine, the CDR3 comprises 15 residues. Only the CDR3 region is kept as DNA, spanning 45 bases read in frame from base 1. The collaborating institutions used their own protocols to collect whole blood in K2EDTA tubes. For TCRbeta analysis, collaborators shipped samples as frozen whole blood, isolated PBMCs, or DNA extracted from either of those sample types. Note on this clone: Its antigen is currently not known. Base qualities are not provided; no much larger clone lies one nucleotide away.

TCRbeta CDR3 regions were amplified from genomic DNA using the immunoSEQ Assay, a bias-controlled multiplex PCR. Concerning the study's data processing: Within the assay, amplification of reference gene primers was used to estimate how many nucleated cells each sample contained. Sequence reads were collapsed and filtered to measure the absolute abundance of every unique TCRbeta CDR3 rearrangement. For each sample, productive Simpson clonality was calculated as the square root of Simpson's diversity index over productive rearrangements. TCRdb took this table from immuneACCESS and kept in-frame rearrangements with V and J called. Such tables lack part of the clones; where checked against another copy, unresolved V genes explain under half of the gap, and the rest is unexplained. The V and J calls and clone size are taken from that table; D and trimming were inferred from the DNA. Present in this sample are under 95,000 clones, around four fifths of which were seen just once. Roughly 10% of the sample rests with the top ten.

Sequenced input: peripheral blood. This TCR derives from a human donor in a cohort sampled during active COVID-19. Here the chain combines TRBV5-1 and TRBJ1-2, and TRBD1 aligns with 11 junction nucleotides. The CDR3 protein: CASSLTGQGAHGYTF. At the DNA level, the sequence is TGCGCCAGCAGCTTAACCGGACAGGGGGCTCATGGCTACACCTTC.